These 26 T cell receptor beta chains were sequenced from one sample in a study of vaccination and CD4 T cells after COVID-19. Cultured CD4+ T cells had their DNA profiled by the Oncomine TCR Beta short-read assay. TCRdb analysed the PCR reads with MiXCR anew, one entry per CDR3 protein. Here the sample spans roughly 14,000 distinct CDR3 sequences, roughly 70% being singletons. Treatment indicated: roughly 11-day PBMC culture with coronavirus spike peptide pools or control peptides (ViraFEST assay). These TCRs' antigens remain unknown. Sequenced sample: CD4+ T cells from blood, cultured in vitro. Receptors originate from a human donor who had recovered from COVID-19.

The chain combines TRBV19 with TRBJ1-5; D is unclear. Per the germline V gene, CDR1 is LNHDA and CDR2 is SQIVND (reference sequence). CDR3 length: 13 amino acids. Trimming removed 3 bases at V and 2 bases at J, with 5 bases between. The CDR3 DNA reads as TGTGCCAGTAGTATCGAGCGCAATCAGCCCCAGCATTTT. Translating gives CASSIERNQPQHF.

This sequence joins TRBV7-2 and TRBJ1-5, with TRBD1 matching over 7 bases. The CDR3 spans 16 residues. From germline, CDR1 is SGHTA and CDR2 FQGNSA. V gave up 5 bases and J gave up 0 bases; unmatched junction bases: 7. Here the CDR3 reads CASSPRGTVSNQPQHF. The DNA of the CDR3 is TGTGCCAGCAGCCCAAGGGGGACAGTTAGCAATCAGCCCCAGCATTTT.

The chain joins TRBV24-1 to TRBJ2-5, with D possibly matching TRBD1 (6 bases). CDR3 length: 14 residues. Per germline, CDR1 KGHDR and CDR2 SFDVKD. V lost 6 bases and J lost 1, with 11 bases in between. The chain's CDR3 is CATSQGSLQETQYF. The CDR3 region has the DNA TGTGCCACCAGTCAGGGGAGCCTCCAAGAGACCCAGTACTTC.

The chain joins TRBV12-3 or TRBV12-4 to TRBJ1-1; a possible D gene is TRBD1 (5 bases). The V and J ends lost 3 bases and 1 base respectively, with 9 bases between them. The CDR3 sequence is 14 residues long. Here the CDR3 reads CASSLGQTNTEAFF. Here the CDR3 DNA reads TGTGCCAGCAGTTTGGGGCAAACGAACACTGAAGCTTTCTTT.

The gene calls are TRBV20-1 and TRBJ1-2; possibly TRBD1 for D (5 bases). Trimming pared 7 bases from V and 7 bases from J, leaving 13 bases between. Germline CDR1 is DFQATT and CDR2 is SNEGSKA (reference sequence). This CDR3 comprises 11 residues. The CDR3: CSVGGDSGYTF. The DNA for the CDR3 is TGCAGTGTAGGAGGGGACTCTGGCTACACCTTC.

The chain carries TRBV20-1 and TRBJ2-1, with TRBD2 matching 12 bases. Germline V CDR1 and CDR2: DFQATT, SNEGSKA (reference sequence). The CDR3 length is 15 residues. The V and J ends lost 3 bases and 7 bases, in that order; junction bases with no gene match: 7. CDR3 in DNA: TGCAGTGCTAGGACTAGCGGGAGCCGAACTAATGAGCAGTTCTTC. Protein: CSARTSGSRTNEQFF.

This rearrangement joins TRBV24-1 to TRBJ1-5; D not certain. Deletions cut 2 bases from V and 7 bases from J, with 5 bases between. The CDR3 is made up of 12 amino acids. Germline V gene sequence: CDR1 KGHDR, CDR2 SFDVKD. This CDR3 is CATSDSWQPQHF. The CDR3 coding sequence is TGTGCCACCAGTGATTCATGGCAGCCCCAGCATTTT.

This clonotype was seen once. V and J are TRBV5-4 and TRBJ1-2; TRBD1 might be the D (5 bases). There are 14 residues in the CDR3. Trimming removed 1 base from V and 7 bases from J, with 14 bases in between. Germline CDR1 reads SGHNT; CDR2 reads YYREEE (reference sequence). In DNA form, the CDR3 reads TGTGCCAGCAGCTTGCCCACAGGTTTTAGTGGCTACACCTTC. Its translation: CASSLPTGFSGYTF.

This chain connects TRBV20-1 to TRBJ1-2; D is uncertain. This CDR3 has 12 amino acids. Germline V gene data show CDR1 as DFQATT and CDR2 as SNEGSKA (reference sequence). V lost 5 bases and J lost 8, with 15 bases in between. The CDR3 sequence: CSAPYITSGYTF. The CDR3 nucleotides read TGCAGTGCTCCATATATCACTAGCGGCTACACCTTC.

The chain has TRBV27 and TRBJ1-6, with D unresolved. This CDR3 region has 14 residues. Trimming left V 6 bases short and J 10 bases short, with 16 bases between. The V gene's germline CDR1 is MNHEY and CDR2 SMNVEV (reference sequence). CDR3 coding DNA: TGTGCCAGCAGCCTGGGAGGGTCTAGGTCACCCCTCCACTTT. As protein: CASSLGGSRSPLHF.

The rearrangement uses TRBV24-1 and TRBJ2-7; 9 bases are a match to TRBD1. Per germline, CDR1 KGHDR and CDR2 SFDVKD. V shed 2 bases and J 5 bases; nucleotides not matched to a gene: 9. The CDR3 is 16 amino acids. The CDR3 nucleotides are TGTGCCACCAGTGATTGGGGGACAGGGAGTGACCACGAGCAGTACTTC. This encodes CATSDWGTGSDHEQYF.

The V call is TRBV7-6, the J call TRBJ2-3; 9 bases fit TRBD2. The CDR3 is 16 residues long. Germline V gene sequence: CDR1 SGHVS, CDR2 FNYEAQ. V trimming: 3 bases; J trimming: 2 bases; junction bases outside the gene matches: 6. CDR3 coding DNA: TGTGCCAGCAGCTTGCTAGCGGGGACCTTCACAGATACGCAGTATTTT. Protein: CASSLLAGTFTDTQYF.

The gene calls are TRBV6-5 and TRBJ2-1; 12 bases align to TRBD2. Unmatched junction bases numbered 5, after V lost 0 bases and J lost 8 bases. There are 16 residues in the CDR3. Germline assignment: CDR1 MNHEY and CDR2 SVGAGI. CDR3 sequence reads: CASSYSRLAGDHEQFF. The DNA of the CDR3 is TGTGCCAGCAGTTACTCGAGACTAGCGGGAGACCATGAGCAGTTCTTC.

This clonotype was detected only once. The CDR3 protein is CASSPGTSGSEQYF. The CDR3 nucleotides read TGCGCCAGCAGCCCCGGGACTAGTGGGAGCGAGCAGTACTTC. J is TRBJ2-7 and V is TRBV5-1; 8 bases are a match to TRBD2. The CDR3 has 14 amino acids. CDR1 and CDR2 from the germline V gene are SGHRS and YFSETQ. With V trimmed by 4 bases and J by 6 bases, 9 bases remained unmatched.

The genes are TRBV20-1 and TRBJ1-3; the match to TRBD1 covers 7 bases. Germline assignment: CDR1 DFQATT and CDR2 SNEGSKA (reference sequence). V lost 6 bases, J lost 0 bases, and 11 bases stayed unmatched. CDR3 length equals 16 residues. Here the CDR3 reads CSARDSLYDSGNTIYF. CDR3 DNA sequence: TGCAGTGCCCGGGACAGCCTTTACGACTCTGGAAACACCATATATTTT.

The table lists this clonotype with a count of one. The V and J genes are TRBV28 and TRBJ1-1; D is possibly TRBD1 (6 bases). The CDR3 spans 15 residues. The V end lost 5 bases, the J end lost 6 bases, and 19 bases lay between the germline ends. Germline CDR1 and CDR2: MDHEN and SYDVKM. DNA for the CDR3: TGTGCCAGCAGTACCCCTCTTGGACAGCGGGCTGAAGCTTTCTTT. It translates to CASSTPLGQRAEAFF. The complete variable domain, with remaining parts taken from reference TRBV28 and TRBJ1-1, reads DVKVTQSSRYLVKRTGEKVFLECVQDMDHENMFWYRQDPGLGLRLIYFSYDVKMKEKGDIPEGYSVSREKKERFSLILESASTNQTSMYLCASSTPLGQRAEAFFGQGTRLTVV.

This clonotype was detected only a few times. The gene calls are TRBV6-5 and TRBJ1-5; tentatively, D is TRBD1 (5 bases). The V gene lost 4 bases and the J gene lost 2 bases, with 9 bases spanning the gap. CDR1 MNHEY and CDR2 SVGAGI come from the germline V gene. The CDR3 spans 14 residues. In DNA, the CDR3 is TGTGCCAGCAGTTTTCGCAGGGGCAATCAGCCCCAGCATTTT. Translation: CASSFRRGNQPQHF.

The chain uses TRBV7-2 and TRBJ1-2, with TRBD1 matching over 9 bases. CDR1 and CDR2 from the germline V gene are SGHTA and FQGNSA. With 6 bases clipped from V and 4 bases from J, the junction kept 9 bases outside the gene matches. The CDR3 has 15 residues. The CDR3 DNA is TGTGCCAGCAGGGTTTCCGGGACAGGGTCCTATGGCTACACCTTC. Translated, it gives CASRVSGTGSYGYTF.

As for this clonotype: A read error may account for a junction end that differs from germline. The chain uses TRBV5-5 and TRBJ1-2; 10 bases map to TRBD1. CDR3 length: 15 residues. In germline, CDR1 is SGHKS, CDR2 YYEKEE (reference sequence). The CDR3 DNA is TGCGCCAGCAGCCAACCGACAGGGGGCCACTATGGCTACACCTTC. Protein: CASSQPTGGHYGYTF. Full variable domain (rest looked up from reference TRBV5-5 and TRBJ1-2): DAGVTQSPTHLIKTRGQQVTLRCSPISGHKSVSWYQQVLGQGPQFIFQYYEKEERGRGNFPDRFSARQFPNYSSELNVNALLLGDSALYLCASSQPTGGHYGYTFGSGTRLTVV.

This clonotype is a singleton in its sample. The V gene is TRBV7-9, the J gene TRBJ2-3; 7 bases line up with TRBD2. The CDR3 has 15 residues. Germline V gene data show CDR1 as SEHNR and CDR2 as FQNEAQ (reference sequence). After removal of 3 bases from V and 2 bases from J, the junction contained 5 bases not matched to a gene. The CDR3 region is CASSFGAGATDTQYF. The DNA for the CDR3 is TGTGCCAGCAGCTTTGGGGCGGGAGCCACAGATACGCAGTATTTT.

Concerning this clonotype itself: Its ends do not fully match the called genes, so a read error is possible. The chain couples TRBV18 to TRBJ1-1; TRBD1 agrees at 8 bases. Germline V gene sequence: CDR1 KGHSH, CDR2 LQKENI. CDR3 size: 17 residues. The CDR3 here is CASSPFPQTGVKTEAFF. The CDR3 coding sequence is TGTGCCAGCTCACCATTCCCGCAGACAGGGGTGAAGACTGAAGCTTTCTTT.

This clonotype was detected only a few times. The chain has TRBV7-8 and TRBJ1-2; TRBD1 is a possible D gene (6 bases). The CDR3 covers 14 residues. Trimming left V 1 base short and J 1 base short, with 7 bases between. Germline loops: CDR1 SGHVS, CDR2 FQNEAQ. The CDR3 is CASSLGRGNYGYTF. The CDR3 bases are TGTGCCAGCAGCTTAGGCAGGGGTAACTATGGCTACACCTTC. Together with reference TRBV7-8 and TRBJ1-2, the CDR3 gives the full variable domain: GAGVSQSPRYKVAKRGQDVALRCDPISGHVSLFWYQQALGQGPEFLTYFQNEAQLDKSGLPSDRFFAERPEGSVSTLKIQRTQQEDSAVYLCASSLGRGNYGYTFGSGTRLTVV.

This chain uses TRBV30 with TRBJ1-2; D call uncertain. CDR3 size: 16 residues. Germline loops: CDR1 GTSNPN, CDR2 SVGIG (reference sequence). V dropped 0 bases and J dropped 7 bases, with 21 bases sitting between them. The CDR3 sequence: CAWSVRGNEGVRGYTF. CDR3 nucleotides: TGTGCCTGGAGTGTACGGGGTAACGAGGGAGTTCGTGGCTACACCTTC. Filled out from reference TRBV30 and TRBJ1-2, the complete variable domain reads SQTIHQWPATLVQPVGSPLSLECTVEGTSNPNLYWYRQAAGRGLQLLFYSVGIGQISSEVPQNLSASRPQDRQFILSSKKLLLSDSGFYLCAWSVRGNEGVRGYTFGSGTRLTVV.

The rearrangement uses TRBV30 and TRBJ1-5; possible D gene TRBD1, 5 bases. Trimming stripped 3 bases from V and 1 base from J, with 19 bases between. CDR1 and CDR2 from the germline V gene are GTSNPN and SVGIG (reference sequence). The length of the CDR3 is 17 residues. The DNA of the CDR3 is TGTGCCTGGAGCCCATTTGTGCAGGGAGGGAGCAATCAGCCCCAGCATTTT. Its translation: CAWSPFVQGGSNQPQHF.

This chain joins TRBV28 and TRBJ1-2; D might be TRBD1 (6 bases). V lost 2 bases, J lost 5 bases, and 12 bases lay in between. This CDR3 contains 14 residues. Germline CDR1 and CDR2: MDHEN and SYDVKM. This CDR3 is CASSLGRQGYGYTF. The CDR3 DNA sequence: TGTGCCAGCAGTTTAGGGCGGCAGGGGTATGGCTACACCTTC.

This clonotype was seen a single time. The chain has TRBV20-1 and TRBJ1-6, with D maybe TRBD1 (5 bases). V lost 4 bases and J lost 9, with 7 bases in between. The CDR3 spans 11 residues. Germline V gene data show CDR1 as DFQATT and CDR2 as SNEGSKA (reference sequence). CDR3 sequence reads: CSANGGSPLHF. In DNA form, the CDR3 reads TGCAGTGCTAACGGGGGTTCACCCCTCCACTTT.